A single sample is the source of the 10 T cell receptor beta chains below, sequenced in a study of T cells in Graves' hyperthyroidism and ophthalmopathy (dated by TCRdb to 2018 to 2020). The library came from multiplex PCR. Data came from an Illumina HiSeq 2000. The TCR beta CDR3 regions were amplified from RNA transcripts. The first round of RT-PCR for the TCR CDR3 was performed with the HTBI primer set and the Qiagen OneStep RT-PCR kit. TCRdb cleaned the public reads at Q25 with fastp, built clones with MiXCR and kept in-frame beta chains. CDR3 protein duplicates are merged, each entry listing the most common genes and DNA. In this sample the table shows approximately 400,000 distinct CDR3 sequences, under 15% of which occur a single time. About 31% of the sample is taken by the ten largest. Sequenced sample: blood. Every receptor here comes from a woman in her twenties or thirties with Graves' hyperthyroidism.

The chain links TRBV5-4 to TRBJ2-2; 9 bases map to TRBD2. CDR1 SGHNT and CDR2 YYREEE come from the germline V gene (reference sequence). The CDR3 is made up of 17 amino acids. The J segment lost 0 bases and the V segment lost 0 bases, leaving 3 bases of the junction unmatched. The CDR3 protein is CASSLGLAEANTGELFF. Here the CDR3 DNA reads TGTGCCAGCAGCTTGGGACTAGCGGAAGCGAACACCGGGGAGCTGTTTTTT.

Many counts were recorded for this clonotype. The CDR3 reads CASSSRTSGKNTGELFF. The CDR3, as DNA: TGTGCCAGCAGCTCGCGGACTAGCGGGAAAAACACCGGGGAGCTGTTTTTT. The chain combines TRBV11-3 with TRBJ2-2; 12 bases are a match to TRBD2. J lost 2 bases, V lost 4 bases, and 5 bases had no gene match. Germline values: CDR1 SGHNT, CDR2 YENEEA. The CDR3 length is 17 residues.

The J gene is TRBJ2-6, the V gene TRBV3-1; D is undetermined. V dropped 8 bases and J dropped 1 base, with 9 bases sitting between them. The germline V gene encodes CDR1 LGHDT and CDR2 YNNKEL (reference sequence). The CDR3 sequence is 14 residues long. The CDR3 region is CASVSRSGANVLTF. For the CDR3, the DNA is TGTGCCAGCGTTTCGCGGTCTGGGGCCAACGTCCTGACTTTC.

The rearrangement links TRBV2 to TRBJ1-2; the D is unclear. Germline lookup yields CDR1 SNHLY and CDR2 FYNNEI. Trimming removed 8 bases from V and 4 bases from J, with 14 bases in between. This CDR3 is 13 amino acids long. This CDR3 is CASASRTAYGYTF. CDR3 coding DNA: TGTGCCAGCGCGTCCCGGACGGCCTATGGCTACACCTTC. Together with reference TRBV2 and TRBJ1-2, the CDR3 gives the full variable domain: EPEVTQTPSHQVTQMGQEVILRCVPISNHLYFYWYRQILGQKVEFLVSFYNNEISEKSEIFDDQFSVERPDGSNFTLKIRSTKLEDSAMYFCASASRTAYGYTFGSGTRLTVV.

This clonotype was recorded a few times. The genes are TRBV6-1 and TRBJ2-7; 11 positions agree with TRBD2. CDR3 length: 15 residues. The germline gives CDR1 MNHNS, CDR2 SASEGT. Trimming cost V 5 bases and J 0 bases; bases outside gene matches: 3. CDR3 in DNA: TGTGCCAGCAGTCTAGCGGGAGGTCGCTCCTACGAGCAGTACTTC. Translated, it gives CASSLAGGRSYEQYF.

This clonotype occurred many times. The chain employs TRBV11-2 and TRBJ2-3; D is possibly TRBD1 (5 bases). Germline loops: CDR1 SGHAT, CDR2 FQNNGV. With 5 bases removed from V and 2 bases from J, the gap between germline ends came to 5 bases. The CDR3 has 12 residues. CDR3 in DNA: TGTGCCAGCAGCGGGGCCACAGATACGCAGTATTTT. Encoded protein: CASSGATDTQYF.

The chain combines TRBV27 with TRBJ1-1; 7 bases line up with TRBD1. V lost 10 bases and J lost 6; bases outside the gene matches: 8. Germline-derived CDR1 and CDR2 are MNHEY and SMNVEV (reference sequence). This CDR3 spans 12 amino acids. The CDR3 nucleotides read TGTGCCACTGCACAGGGGAGCTCTGAAGCTTTCTTT. This encodes CATAQGSSEAFF.

This clonotype was observed many times. The chain carries TRBV27 and TRBJ2-1, with D possibly TRBD2 on 5 matching bases. The germline V gene has CDR1 MNHEY and CDR2 SMNVEV (reference sequence). The CDR3 runs to 16 residues. The V and J ends lost 5 bases and 5 bases respectively, with 19 bases between them. The CDR3 nucleotides are TGTGCCAGCAGTCGCGGACTGGCGATTTGGAACAATGAGCAGTTCTTC. This sequence encodes CASSRGLAIWNNEQFF.

This clonotype was counted at least ten times. This chain connects TRBV20-1 to TRBJ2-1; D uncertain. The CDR3 consists of 14 residues. Trimming pared 2 bases from V and 0 bases from J, leaving 8 bases between. The germline V gene has CDR1 DFQATT and CDR2 SNEGSKA (reference sequence). The CDR3, as DNA: TGCAGTGCTAGATCCTTTGACTCCTACAATGAGCAGTTCTTC. This sequence encodes CSARSFDSYNEQFF.

This clonotype was counted ten times or more. This sequence joins TRBV28 and TRBJ2-2; tentatively, D is TRBD1 (6 bases). Trimming removed 5 bases at V and 2 bases at J, with 15 bases between. This CDR3 is built from 16 residues. Germline V gene lookup returns CDR1 MDHEN and CDR2 SYDVKM. The CDR3 is CASSPTGQRNTGELFF. The CDR3 nucleotides are TGTGCCAGCAGTCCTACTGGACAGAGAAACACCGGGGAGCTGTTTTTT.